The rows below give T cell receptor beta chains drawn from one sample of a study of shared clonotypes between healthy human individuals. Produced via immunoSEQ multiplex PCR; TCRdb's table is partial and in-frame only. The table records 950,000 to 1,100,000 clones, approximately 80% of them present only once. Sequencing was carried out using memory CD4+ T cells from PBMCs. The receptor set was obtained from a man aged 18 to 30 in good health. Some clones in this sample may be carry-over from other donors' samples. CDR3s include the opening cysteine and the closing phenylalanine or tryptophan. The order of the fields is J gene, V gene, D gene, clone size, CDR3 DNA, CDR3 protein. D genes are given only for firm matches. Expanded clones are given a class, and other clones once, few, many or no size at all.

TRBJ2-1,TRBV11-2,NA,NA,TGTGCCAGCAGCTCAAGCCCACAGGGCTATGAGCAGTTCTTC,CASSSSPQGYEQFF
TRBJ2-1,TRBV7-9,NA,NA,TGTGCCAGCAGCTTAGGAGTCACAGCCAATGAGCAGTTCTTC,CASSLGVTANEQFF
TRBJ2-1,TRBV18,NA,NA,TGTGCCAGCTCAGTGTCGGGGGCCGCCAACTACAATGAGCAGTTCTTC,CASSVSGAANYNEQFF
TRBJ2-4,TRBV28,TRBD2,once,TGTGCCAGCAGTTTAATAGGTAGAAGCGGGGTAGCCAAAAACATTCAGTACTTC,CASSLIGRSGVAKNIQYF
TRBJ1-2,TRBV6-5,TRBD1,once,TGTGCCAGCAGTTACTCGGGACAGGGAGGCTATGGCTACACCTTC,CASSYSGQGGYGYTF
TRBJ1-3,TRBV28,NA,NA,TGTGCCAGCAGTTTATCTCGGACAGTCTCTGGAAACACCATATATTTT,CASSLSRTVSGNTIYF
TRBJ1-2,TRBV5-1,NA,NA,TGCGCCAGCAGCCCGGGGGTGGACTATGGCTACACCTTC,CASSPGVDYGYTF
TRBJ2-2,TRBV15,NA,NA,TGTGCCACCAGCAGAAAAACAGGGACCGGGGAGCTGTTTTTT,CATSRKTGTGELFF
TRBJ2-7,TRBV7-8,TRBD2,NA,TGTGCCAGCAGCTTAGGGGTTAGCGGGAGGCCCAGCTCCTACGAGCAGTACTTC,CASSLGVSGRPSSYEQYF
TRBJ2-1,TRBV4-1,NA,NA,TGCGCCAGCAGCCAAGACGACAGGAGCTCCTACAATGAGCAGTTCTTC,CASSQDDRSSYNEQFF
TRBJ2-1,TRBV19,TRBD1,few,TGTGCCAGTAGTATAGTACTTACCGGGACAGGCGGCGAGCAGTTCTTC,CASSIVLTGTGGEQFF
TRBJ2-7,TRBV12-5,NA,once,TGTGCTAGTGGTTCCCCCCAGCGGTCGCCCTACGAGCAGTACTTC,CASGSPQRSPYEQYF
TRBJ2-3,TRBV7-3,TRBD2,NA,TGTGCCAGCAGCTCAGGACTAGCCACAGATACGCAGTATTTT,CASSSGLATDTQYF
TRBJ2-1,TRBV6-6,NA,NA,TGTGCCAGCAGTCTCTCGATCAGCTCCTACAATGAGCAGTTCTTC,CASSLSISSYNEQFF
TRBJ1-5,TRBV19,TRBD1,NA,TGTGCCAGTGGAGGACAGGGCACTCAGCCCCAGCATTTT,CASGGQGTQPQHF
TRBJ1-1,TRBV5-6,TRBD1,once,TGTGCCAGCAGCTTGGTATCAGGGGGCACTGAAGCTTTCTTT,CASSLVSGGTEAFF
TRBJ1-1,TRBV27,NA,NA,TGTGCCAGCAGTTTAGAGGGTGGGCATTCTGAAGCTTTCTTT,CASSLEGGHSEAFF
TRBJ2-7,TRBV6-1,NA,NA,TGTGCCAGCAGTGAAGCCAACAGGGTCTCAGAGCAGTACTTC,CASSEANRVSEQYF
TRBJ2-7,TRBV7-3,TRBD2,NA,TGTGCCAGCAGCTTACTCGGGACTAGCCACGAGCAGTACTTC,CASSLLGTSHEQYF
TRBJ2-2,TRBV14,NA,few,TGTGCCAGCAGCCGTACCGCGAACACCGGGGAGCTGTTTTTT,CASSRTANTGELFF
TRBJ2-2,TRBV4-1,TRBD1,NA,TGCGCCAGCAGCTGGACAGGGAAGAACACCGGGGAGCTGTTTTTT,CASSWTGKNTGELFF
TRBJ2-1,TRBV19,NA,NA,TGTGCCAGTAGTATTGGGCGGGCTGACGTCCCGAGCTCCTACAATGAGCAGTTCTTC,CASSIGRADVPSSYNEQFF